This T cell receptor beta chain originates from a study of kidney transplant recipient with SARS-CoV-2 infection. TCRdb fed the reads into MiXCR, producing one record per CDR3 protein. The sample holds 250,000 or so distinct CDR3 sequences, less than 35% seen once. V lost 0 bases, J lost 5 bases, and 6 bases stayed unmatched. The germline gives CDR1 MNHEY, CDR2 SMNVEV (reference sequence). This CDR3 has 17 amino acids. The chain employs TRBV27 and TRBJ2-1, with 11 bases matching TRBD2. The sequence came from a male patient between 25 and 39 years old who had COVID-19 and was a kidney transplant recipient. Some T cells may be graft donor cells. Sequenced here: a blood sample, sampled at baseline and on day 111 from a kidney transplant recipient. Written as DNA, the CDR3 is TGTGCCAGCAGTTTATCAATCGGGACTAGCGGAAACAATGAGCAGTTCTTC. Amino acids: CASSLSIGTSGNNEQFF.